This T cell receptor (beta chain) was obtained from a study of T cell responses to AZD1222 COVID-19 vaccine. Profiling relied on immunoSEQ multiplex PCR, and the TCRdb table lists in-frame clones only, not all of them. The sample has roughly 120,000 clones, 70% to 90% seen once; the top ten hold around 10%. CDR3 length: 18 amino acids. Trimming took 3 bases from V and 0 from J, leaving 19 bases between them. CDR1 is SGDLS and CDR2 is YYNGEE in the germline V gene. In regard to this clone: The antigen is not known.

Regarding the study as a whole: Nearly half of spike-specific TCRs reportedly target variant regions that are unmutated in the B.1.351 and B.1.1.7 variants.

Sequencing used peripheral blood, obtained on day 0 of AZD1222 vaccination. The clonotype comes from an adult in good health. V usage is TRBV9 and J usage is TRBJ1-5, with D tentatively TRBD1 (6 bases). For the CDR3, the DNA is TGTGCCAGCAGCGATCGGGACACGGGACCCGATAGCAATCAGCCCCAGCATTTT. This encodes CASSDRDTGPDSNQPQHF.